This T cell receptor (beta chain) was obtained from a study of blood T cell repertoires in COVID-19. Study information: Specimens from acute and convalescent COVID-19 originated in the United States, Italy and Spain. PBMCs, B-cell-depleted T cells, or T cells were the source of the cDNA or gDNA that made up the material.

During active infection, Seattle patients enrolled and were then monitored through disease. Original processing notes: Reference gene primer amplification in the assay estimated nucleated cell counts. Sequencing used immunoSEQ multiplex PCR; TCRdb keeps in-frame clones, though not all of them. V and J calls and clone size are copied from that table; D and trimming were computed from the DNA. The sample has 330,000 or so clones, roughly nine tenths seen once; the top ten hold under 5%. The CDR3 is made up of 15 amino acids. The germline CDR1 and CDR2 sequences are SGHVS and FQNEAQ. V lost 1 base to trimming and J lost 6 bases, with 13 bases between them.

Sample: peripheral blood. The receptor was isolated from a woman between 55 and 75 years old with COVID-19, enrolled during active disease. The rearrangement joins TRBV7-8 to TRBJ2-4; weak D call: TRBD1 (6 bases). The chain's CDR3 is CASSLDPGRGNIQYF. CDR3 sequence (DNA): TGTGCCAGCAGCTTAGATCCGGGCAGGGGAAACATTCAGTACTTC.